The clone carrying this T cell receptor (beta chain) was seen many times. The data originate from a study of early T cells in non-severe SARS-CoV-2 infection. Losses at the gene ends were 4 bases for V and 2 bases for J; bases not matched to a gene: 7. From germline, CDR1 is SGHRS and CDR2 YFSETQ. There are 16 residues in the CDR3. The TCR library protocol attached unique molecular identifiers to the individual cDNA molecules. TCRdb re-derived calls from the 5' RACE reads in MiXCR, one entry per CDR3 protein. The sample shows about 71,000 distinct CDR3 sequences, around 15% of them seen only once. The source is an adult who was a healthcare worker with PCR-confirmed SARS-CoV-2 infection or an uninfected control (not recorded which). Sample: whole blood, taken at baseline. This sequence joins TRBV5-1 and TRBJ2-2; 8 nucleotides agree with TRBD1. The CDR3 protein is CASSLLGTGNTGELFF. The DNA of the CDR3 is TGCGCCAGCAGCCTCCTCGGGACAGGAAACACCGGGGAGCTGTTTTTT.